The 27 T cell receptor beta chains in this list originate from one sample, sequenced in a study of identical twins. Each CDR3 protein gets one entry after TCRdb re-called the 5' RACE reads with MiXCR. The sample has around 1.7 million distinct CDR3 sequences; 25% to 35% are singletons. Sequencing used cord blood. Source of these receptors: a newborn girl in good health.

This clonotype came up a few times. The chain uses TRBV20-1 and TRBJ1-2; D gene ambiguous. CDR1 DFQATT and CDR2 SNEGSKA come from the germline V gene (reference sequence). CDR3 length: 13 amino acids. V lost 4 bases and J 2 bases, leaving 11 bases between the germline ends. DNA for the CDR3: TGCAGTGCTACCGAACGGGTGAACTATGGCTACACCTTC. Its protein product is CSATERVNYGYTF.

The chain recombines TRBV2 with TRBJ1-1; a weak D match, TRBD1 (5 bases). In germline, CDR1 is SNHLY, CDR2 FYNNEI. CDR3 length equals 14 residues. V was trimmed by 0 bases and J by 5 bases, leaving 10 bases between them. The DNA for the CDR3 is TGTGCCAGCAGTGAAGCCGGGGGGGTAACTGAAGCTTTCTTT. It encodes CASSEAGGVTEAFF. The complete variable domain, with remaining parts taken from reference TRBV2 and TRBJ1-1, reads EPEVTQTPSHQVTQMGQEVILRCVPISNHLYFYWYRQILGQKVEFLVSFYNNEISEKSEIFDDQFSVERPDGSNFTLKIRSTKLEDSAMYFCASSEAGGVTEAFFGQGTRLTVV.

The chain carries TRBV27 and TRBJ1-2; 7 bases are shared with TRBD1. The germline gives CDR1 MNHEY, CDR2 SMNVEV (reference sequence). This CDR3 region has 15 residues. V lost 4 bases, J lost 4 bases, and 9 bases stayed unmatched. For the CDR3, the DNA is TGTGCCAGCAGTTGGGACAGCCAGTCCTTCTATGGCTACACCTTC. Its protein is CASSWDSQSFYGYTF.

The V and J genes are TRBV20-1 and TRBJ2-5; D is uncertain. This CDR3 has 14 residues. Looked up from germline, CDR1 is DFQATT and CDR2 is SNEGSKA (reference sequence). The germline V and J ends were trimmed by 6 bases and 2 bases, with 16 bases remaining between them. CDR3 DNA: TGCAGTGCACCCTATGTTGGGATTCAAGAGACCCAGTACTTC. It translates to CSAPYVGIQETQYF.

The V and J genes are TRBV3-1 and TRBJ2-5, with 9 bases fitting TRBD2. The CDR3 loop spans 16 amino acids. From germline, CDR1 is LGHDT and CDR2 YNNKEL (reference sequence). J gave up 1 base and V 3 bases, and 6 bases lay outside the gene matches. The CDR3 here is CASSHQLAGAQETQYF. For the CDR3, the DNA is TGTGCCAGCAGCCATCAACTAGCGGGTGCCCAAGAGACCCAGTACTTC.

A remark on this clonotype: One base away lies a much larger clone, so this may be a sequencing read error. CDR3 coding DNA: TGTGCCAGCAGGGAGGGACGCGTAGATGGCTACACCTTC. Translation gives CASREGRVDGYTF. This chain links TRBV25-1 with TRBJ1-2; TRBD1 is a possible D gene (5 bases). This CDR3 is 13 amino acids long. V lost 6 bases to trimming and J lost 6 bases, with 14 bases between them. Germline CDR1 is MGHDK and CDR2 is SYGVNS.

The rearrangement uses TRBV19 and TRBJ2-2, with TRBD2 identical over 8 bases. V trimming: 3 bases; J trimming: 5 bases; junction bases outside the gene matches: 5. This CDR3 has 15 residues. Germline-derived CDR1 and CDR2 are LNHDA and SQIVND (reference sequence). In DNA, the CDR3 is TGTGCCAGTAGTATCGTACTAGCGGTAACCGGGGAGCTGTTTTTT. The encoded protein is CASSIVLAVTGELFF.

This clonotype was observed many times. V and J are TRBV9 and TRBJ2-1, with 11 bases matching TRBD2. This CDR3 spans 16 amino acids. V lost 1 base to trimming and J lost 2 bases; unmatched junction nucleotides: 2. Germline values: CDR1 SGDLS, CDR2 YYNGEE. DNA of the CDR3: TGTGCCAGCAGCGTAAGGGGACTAGCGGCCTACAATGAGCAGTTCTTC. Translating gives CASSVRGLAAYNEQFF.

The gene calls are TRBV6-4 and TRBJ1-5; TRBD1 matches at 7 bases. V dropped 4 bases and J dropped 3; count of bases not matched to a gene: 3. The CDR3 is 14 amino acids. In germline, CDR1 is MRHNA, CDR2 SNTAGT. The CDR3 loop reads CASSGGQINQPQHF. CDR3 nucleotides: TGTGCCAGCAGTGGGGGACAGATCAATCAGCCCCAGCATTTT.

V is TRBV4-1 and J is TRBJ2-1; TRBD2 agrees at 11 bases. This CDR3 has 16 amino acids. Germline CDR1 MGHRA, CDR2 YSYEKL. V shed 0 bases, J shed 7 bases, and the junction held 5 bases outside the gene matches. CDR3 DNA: TGCGCCAGCAGCCAAGATGGGGTAGCGGGAGGGAATGAGCAGTTCTTC. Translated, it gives CASSQDGVAGGNEQFF.

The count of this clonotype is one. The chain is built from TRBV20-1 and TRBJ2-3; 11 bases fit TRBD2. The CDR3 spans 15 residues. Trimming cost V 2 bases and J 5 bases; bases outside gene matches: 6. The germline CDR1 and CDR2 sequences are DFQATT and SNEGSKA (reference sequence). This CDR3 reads CSARLAGGHLDTQYF. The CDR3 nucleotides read TGCAGTGCTAGATTAGCGGGGGGGCATTTAGATACGCAGTATTTT.

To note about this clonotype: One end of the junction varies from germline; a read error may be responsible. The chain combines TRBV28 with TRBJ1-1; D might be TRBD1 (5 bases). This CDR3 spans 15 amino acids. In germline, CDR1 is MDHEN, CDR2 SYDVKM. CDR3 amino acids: CASTLEVAGFTEAFF. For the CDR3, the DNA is TGTGCCAGCACTTTAGAAGTAGCAGGGTTCACTGAAGCTTTCTTT.

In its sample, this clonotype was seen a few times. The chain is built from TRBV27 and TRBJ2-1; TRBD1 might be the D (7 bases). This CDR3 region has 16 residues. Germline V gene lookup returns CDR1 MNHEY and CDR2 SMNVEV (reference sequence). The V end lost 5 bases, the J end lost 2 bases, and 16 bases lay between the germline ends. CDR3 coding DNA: TGTGCCAGCAGTCCCCGGACAGGAGGGACCTACAATGAGCAGTTCTTC. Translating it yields CASSPRTGGTYNEQFF.

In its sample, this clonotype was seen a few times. This chain's CDR3 is CASSQGRQHYEQYF. CDR3 in DNA: TGTGCCAGCAGCCAAGGCCGACAGCACTACGAGCAGTACTTC. V is TRBV3-1 and J is TRBJ2-7; D is possibly TRBD1 (5 bases). The CDR3 loop spans 14 amino acids. Between the trimmed V and J ends, which lost 1 base and 3 bases, there was a span of 10 bases. From germline, CDR1 is LGHDT and CDR2 YNNKEL (reference sequence).

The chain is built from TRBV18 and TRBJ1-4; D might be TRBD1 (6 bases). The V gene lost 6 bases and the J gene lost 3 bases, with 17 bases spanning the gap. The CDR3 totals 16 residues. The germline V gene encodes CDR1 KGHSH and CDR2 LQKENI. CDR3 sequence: CASSPLGTGSNEKLFF. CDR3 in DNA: TGTGCCAGCTCGCCCCTCGGAACAGGGTCTAATGAAAAACTGTTTTTT.

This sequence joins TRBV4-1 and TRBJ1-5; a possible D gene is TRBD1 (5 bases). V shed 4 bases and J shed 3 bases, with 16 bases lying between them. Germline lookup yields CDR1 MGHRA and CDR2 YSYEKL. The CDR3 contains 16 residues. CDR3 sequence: CASSPGTRGPNQPQHF. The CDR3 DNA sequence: TGCGCCAGCAGCCCGGGGACCCGGGGACCCAATCAGCCCCAGCATTTT.

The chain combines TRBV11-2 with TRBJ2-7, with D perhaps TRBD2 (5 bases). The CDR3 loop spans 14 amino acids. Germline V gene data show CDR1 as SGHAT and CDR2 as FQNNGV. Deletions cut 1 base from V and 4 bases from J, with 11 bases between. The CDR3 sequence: CASSLVRTVYEQYF. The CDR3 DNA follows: TGTGCCAGCAGCTTAGTTCGGACTGTGTACGAGCAGTACTTC.

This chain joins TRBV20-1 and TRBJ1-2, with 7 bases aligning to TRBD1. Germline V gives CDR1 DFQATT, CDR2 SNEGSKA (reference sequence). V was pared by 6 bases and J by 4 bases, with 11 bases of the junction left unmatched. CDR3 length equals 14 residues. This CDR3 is CSANRGPLGYGYTF. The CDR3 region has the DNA TGCAGTGCCAACAGGGGCCCCCTCGGCTATGGCTACACCTTC.

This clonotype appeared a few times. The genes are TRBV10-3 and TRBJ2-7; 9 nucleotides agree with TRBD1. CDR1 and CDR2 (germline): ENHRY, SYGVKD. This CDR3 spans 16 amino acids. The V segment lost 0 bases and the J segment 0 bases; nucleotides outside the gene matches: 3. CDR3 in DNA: TGTGCCATCAGTGAGTCGGACAGGGGACCCTCCTACGAGCAGTACTTC. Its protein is CAISESDRGPSYEQYF.

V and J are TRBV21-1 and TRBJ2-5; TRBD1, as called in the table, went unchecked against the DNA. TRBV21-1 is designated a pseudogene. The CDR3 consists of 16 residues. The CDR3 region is CASSKGSRDHQETQYF. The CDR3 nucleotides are TGTGCCAGCAGCAAAGGGTCGCGGGACCACCAAGAGACCCAGTACTTC.

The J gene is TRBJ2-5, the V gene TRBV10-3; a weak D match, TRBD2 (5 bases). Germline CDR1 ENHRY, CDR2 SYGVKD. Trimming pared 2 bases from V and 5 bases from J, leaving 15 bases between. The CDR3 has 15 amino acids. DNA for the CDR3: TGTGCCATCAGTGAGGGTCTAGCCCGAGGTGAGACCCAGTACTTC. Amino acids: CAISEGLARGETQYF.

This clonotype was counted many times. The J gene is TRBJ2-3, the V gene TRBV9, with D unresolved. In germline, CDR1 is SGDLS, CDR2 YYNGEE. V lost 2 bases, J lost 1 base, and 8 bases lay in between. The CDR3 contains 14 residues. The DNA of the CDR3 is TGTGCCAGCAGCGTGGGCTGGGGCACAGATACGCAGTATTTT. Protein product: CASSVGWGTDTQYF.

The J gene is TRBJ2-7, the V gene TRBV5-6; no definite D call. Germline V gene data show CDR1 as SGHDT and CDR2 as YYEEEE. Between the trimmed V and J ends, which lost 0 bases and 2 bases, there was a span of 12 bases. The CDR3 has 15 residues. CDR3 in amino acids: CASSLVWGKAYEQYF. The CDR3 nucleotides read TGTGCCAGCAGCTTGGTATGGGGAAAAGCCTACGAGCAGTACTTC.

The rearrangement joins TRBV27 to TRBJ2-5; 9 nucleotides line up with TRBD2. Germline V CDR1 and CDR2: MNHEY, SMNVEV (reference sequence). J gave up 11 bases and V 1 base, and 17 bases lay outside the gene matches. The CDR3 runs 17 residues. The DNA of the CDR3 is TGTGCCAGCAGTTTATGGGTAGCGGGAGCCCTATACAATGAGCAGTACTTC. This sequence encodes CASSLWVAGALYNEQYF.

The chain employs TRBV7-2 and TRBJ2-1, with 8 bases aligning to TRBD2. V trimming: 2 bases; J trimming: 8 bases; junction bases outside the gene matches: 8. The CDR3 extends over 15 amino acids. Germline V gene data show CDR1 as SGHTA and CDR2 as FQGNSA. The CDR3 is CASSLLAGINDEQFF. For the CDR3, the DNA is TGTGCCAGCAGCTTACTAGCGGGCATTAACGATGAGCAGTTCTTC.

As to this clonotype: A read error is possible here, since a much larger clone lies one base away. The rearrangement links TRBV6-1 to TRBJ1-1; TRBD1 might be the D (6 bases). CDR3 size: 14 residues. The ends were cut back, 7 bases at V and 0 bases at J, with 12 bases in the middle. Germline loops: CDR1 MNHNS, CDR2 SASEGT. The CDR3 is CASTSGHLNTEAFF. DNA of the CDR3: TGTGCCAGCACCTCGGGACACTTGAACACTGAAGCTTTCTTT.

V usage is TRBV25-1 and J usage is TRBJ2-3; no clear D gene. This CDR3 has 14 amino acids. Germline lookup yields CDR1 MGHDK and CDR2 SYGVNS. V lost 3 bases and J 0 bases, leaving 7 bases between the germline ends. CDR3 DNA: TGTGCCAGCAGTGAGATGGACAGCACAGATACGCAGTATTTT. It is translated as CASSEMDSTDTQYF.